This T cell receptor beta chain was documented in a study of blood T cells in healthy people across ages. Study-wide results and caveats: Both naive CD4+ cell counts and diversity were greater in long-lived donors than in aged donors.

Between the trimmed V and J ends, which lost 10 bases and 0 bases, there was a span of 12 bases. The germline V gene has CDR1 ENHRY and CDR2 SYGVKD. This CDR3 region has 13 residues. Only a few counts were recorded for this clonotype. Its antigen remains unknown. A sample-barcoded 5' primer and a J-beta primer mix were used in a second PCR of about 6 to 11 cycles. TCRdb re-called the 5' RACE reads with MiXCR, one entry per CDR3 protein. The sample consists of 750,000 or so distinct CDR3 sequences, roughly 25% of them appearing once. This same sample was also part of a study on T cells of mothers and their children. That source notes: In this cohort, donors were a few healthy Caucasian mothers plus their six children. The yield was over 9 million TCR beta CDR3 reads from each mother and a few million from each child.

This TCR was sampled from a boy between 5 and 17 years old in good health. Sample: blood. This chain connects TRBV10-3 to TRBJ1-2; a weak D match, TRBD1 (6 bases). CDR3: CASQKGANYGYTF. CDR3 sequence (DNA): TGTGCCAGTCAAAAGGGGGCTAACTATGGCTACACCTTC.